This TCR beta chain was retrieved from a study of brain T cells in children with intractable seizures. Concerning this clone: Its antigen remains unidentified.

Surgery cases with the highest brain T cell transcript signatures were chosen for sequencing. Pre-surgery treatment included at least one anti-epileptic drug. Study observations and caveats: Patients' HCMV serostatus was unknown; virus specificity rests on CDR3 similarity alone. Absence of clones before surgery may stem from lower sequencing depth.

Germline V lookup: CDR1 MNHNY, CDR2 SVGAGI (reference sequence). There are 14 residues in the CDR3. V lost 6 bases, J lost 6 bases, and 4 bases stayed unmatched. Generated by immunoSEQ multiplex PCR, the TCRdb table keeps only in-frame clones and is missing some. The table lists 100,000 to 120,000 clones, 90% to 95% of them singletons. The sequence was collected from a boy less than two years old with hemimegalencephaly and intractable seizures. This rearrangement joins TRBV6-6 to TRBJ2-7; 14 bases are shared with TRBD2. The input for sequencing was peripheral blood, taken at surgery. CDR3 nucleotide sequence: TGTGCCAGCAGAGAGGGACTAGCGGGAGCCGAGCAGTACTTC. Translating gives CASREGLAGAEQYF.